Listed below are T cell receptor beta chains from one sample, sequenced in a study of T-cell memory formation after mild COVID-19. From the 5' RACE reads, TCRdb called clonotypes with MiXCR, one entry per CDR3 protein. The sample lists 350,000 to 450,000 distinct CDR3 sequences, 13% to 15% seen once, with 22% in the top ten. Sequenced material: PBMCs or a T cell subset sorted from them (not recorded which). The receptors derive from a man younger than 30 who had mild COVID-19 (a few samples of this study predate the infection). Cell type and time point are not known. The CDR3 runs from the conserved cysteine through the conserved F or W. D genes are given only for firm matches. Clone size is given for some rows only: seen once, a few or many times, or a class if the clone is expanded.

j_call d_call clone_size v_call cdr3_nt cdr3_aa
TRBJ1-5 . few TRBV19 TGTGCCAGTAGCGGAAGGGGGGCGGTCAATCAGCCCCAGCATTTT CASSGRGAVNQPQHF
TRBJ1-1 TRBD1 . TRBV20-1 TGCAGTGCTGACAGGGGAATGAACACTGAAGCTTTCTTT CSADRGMNTEAFF
TRBJ1-5 TRBD1 . TRBV4-1 TGCGCCAGCAGCCAACCCGGACAGGGAGGGGGTCAGCCCCAGCATTTT CASSQPGQGGGQPQHF
TRBJ2-1 . . TRBV9 TGTGCCAGCAGCGTAGCTGTAGCTCGAAATGAGCAGTTCTTC CASSVAVARNEQFF
TRBJ2-5 TRBD1 . TRBV28 TGTGCCAGCGTACAGGGGGCCTTAAAAGAGACCCAGTACTTC CASVQGALKETQYF
TRBJ2-1 . few TRBV6-5 TGTGCCAGCAGTTCAGGGATCGCCTACAATGAGCAGTTCTTC CASSSGIAYNEQFF
TRBJ2-7 . many TRBV5-6 TGTGCCAGCCAGGGGGGCTACGAGCAGTACTTC CASQGGYEQYF
TRBJ1-5 . . TRBV4-3 TGCGCCAGCAGCCAAGGATACGGGGTTCAGCAGCCCCAGCATTTT CASSQGYGVQQPQHF
TRBJ1-6 TRBD1 . TRBV6-5 TGTGCCAGCAGTCCCTTGGACAGGGACAATTCACCCCTCCACTTT CASSPLDRDNSPLHF
TRBJ1-1 TRBD1 . TRBV7-3 TGTGCCAGCAGCCCCCATGGGACAGGGGCCACTGAAGCTTTCTTT CASSPHGTGATEAFF
TRBJ2-3 . few TRBV4-3 TGCGCCAGCAGCCAAGATGAGGGCCACGGGGGTACGCAGTATTTT CASSQDEGHGGTQYF
TRBJ1-3 . few TRBV3-1 TGTGCCAGCAGCCAAATCTTGGGGGGAAACACCATATATTTT CASSQILGGNTIYF
TRBJ1-5 TRBD1 . TRBV4-1 TGCGCCAGCAGCCAAGTGGGACAGTCTCAGCCCCAGCATTTT CASSQVGQSQPQHF
TRBJ2-7 . . TRBV1 TGCACCAGCAGCCAATCCGAAAACAGCTACGAGCAGTACTTC CTSSQSENSYEQYF
TRBJ1-1 . few TRBV10-3 TGTGCCATCCGGACCACCGAGAACACTGAAGCTTTCTTT CAIRTTENTEAFF
TRBJ1-5 . few TRBV4-1 TGCGCCAGCAGCCTCCTCGACCTGGTGGGTGAGCCCCAGCATTTT CASSLLDLVGEPQHF
TRBJ1-2 . few TRBV7-9 TGTGCCAGCAGCTTCGCCGGCTTATCAGGGGCGGGAGGCTACACCTTC CASSFAGLSGAGGYTF
TRBJ1-5 . few TRBV6-1 TGTGCCAGCAGTGAGGGGGGCAGGGGTTATCAGCCCCAGCATTTT CASSEGGRGYQPQHF
TRBJ1-6 . few TRBV12-3/TRBV12-4 TGTGCCAGCAGAAACACAGTAGACAATAATTCACCCCTCCACTTT CASRNTVDNNSPLHF
TRBJ2-7 TRBD1 few TRBV5-1 TGCGCCAGCAGCTTCCGGACAGGGGCCTACGAGCAGTACTTC CASSFRTGAYEQYF
TRBJ2-5 . . TRBV7-9 TGTGCCAGCAGCTTCGGTATTAGACACCAAGAGACCCAGTACTTC CASSFGIRHQETQYF
TRBJ1-2 TRBD1 many TRBV5-1 TGCGCCAGCAGCACGGACAGGGGCCCCTATGGCTACACCTTC CASSTDRGPYGYTF
TRBJ2-5 . few TRBV5-1 TGCGCCAGCAGCTTGGCAGGGGCCAATCAAGAGACCCAGTACTTC CASSLAGANQETQYF
TRBJ2-5 . . TRBV7-3 TGTGCCAGCAGCTTACCCTCCCAAGAGACCCAGTACTTC CASSLPSQETQYF
TRBJ1-6 . few TRBV27 TGTGCCAGCAGTTCTGTCCCTAGCGGCTATAATTCACCCCTCCACTTT CASSSVPSGYNSPLHF
TRBJ1-3 TRBD1 . TRBV28 TGTGCCAGCAGTCGTATCGGGGACAGCTTCTCTGGAAACACCATATATTTT CASSRIGDSFSGNTIYF
TRBJ2-5 . many TRBV30 TGTGCCTGGAATCCGGGGGTAATCGGGTCCCAGTACTTC CAWNPGVIGSQYF
TRBJ1-1 . few TRBV12-3/TRBV12-4 TGTGCCAGCACAATTCCCGGGATTGAAGCTTTCTTT CASTIPGIEAFF
TRBJ2-1 . few TRBV4-3 TGCGCCAGCAGGGCGGGGACGCGTCACGGTGAGCAGTTCTTC CASRAGTRHGEQFF
TRBJ2-7 . few TRBV6-5 TGTGCCAGCAGTTACTCGATGCAGGGTTACGAGCAGTACTTC CASSYSMQGYEQYF
TRBJ1-1 TRBD1 . TRBV4-1 TGCGCCAGCAGCCAAGACGACAGGGTCGGGAACACTGAAGCTTTCTTT CASSQDDRVGNTEAFF
TRBJ2-1 TRBD1 . TRBV5-1 TGCGCCAGCAAGGGACAGGGGGCTAACAATGAGCAGTTCTTC CASKGQGANNEQFF
TRBJ2-1 . few TRBV4-3 TGCGCCAGCAGCCAAGAGGTGACGGTCCCCTACAATGAGCAGTTCTTC CASSQEVTVPYNEQFF
TRBJ2-1 TRBD2 few TRBV12-3/TRBV12-4 TGTGCCAGTGGGGAGGGGCTATCCGGTTACACTGAGCAGTTCTTC CASGEGLSGYTEQFF
TRBJ2-5 . . TRBV3-1 TGTGCCAGCAGCCATCCTAGCGACCAAGAGACCCAGTACTTC CASSHPSDQETQYF
TRBJ2-3 . many TRBV27 TGTGCCAGCAGTCGGCTTAATGAAGGTGAAACATTGGCTAGAACAGATACGCAGTATTTT CASSRLNEGETLARTDTQYF
TRBJ1-4 . few TRBV4-3 TGCGCCAGCAGCCCAAGTGTTGGAGGGGAAAAACTGTTTTTT CASSPSVGGEKLFF
TRBJ2-1 TRBD2 . TRBV4-1 TGCGCCAGCAGCCCCCGCCCTAGCGGGGTCTCCTACAATGAGCAGTTCTTC CASSPRPSGVSYNEQFF
TRBJ2-4 . many TRBV20-1 TGCAGTGCTCCTCGGAATGGACAGGGAGGGGACATTCAGTACTTC CSAPRNGQGGDIQYF
TRBJ1-6 TRBD1 . TRBV12-3/TRBV12-4 TGTGCCAGCAGCGGGACAGCCAATTCACCCCTCCACTTT CASSGTANSPLHF
TRBJ2-3 . few TRBV20-1 TGCAGTGCTATCAGACAAGATACGCAGTATTTT CSAIRQDTQYF
TRBJ2-2 TRBD2 . TRBV5-4 TGTGCCAGCAGCTTGGGGACTAGCGGGGGGACAATCACCGGGGAGCTGTTTTTT CASSLGTSGGTITGELFF
TRBJ2-3 . . TRBV24-1 TGTGCCACCAGCGCTAGCACAGATACGCAGTATTTT CATSASTDTQYF
TRBJ2-3 . . TRBV6-1 TGTGCCAGCAGTGGGACACCTCAGGATACGCAGTATTTT CASSGTPQDTQYF
TRBJ1-4 . . TRBV9 TGTGCCAGCAGCGTTTCTCAGGGAGATGAAAAACTGTTTTTT CASSVSQGDEKLFF
TRBJ2-5 . few TRBV20-1 TGCAGTGCGATAGCCGCAGGGGTATCCTCTGCCCAGTACTTC CSAIAAGVSSAQYF
TRBJ1-4 TRBD1 few TRBV7-9 TGTGCCAGCAGCTCCACGCAGGGGGGGAACGGCGAAAAACTGTTTTTT CASSSTQGGNGEKLFF
TRBJ2-5 . . TRBV5-5 TGTGCCAGCAGCTCCCCACAGGGTCCCCAAGAGACCCAGTACTTC CASSSPQGPQETQYF